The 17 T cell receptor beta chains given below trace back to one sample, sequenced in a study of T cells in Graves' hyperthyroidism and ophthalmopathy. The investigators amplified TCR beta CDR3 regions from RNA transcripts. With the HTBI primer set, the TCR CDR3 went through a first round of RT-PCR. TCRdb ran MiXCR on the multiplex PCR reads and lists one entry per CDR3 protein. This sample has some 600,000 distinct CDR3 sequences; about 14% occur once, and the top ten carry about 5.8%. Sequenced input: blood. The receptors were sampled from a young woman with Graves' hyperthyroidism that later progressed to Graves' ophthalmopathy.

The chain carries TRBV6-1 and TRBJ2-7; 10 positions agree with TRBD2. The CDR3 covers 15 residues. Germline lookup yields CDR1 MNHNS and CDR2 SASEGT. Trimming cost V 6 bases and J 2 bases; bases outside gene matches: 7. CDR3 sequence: CASSDPGLAAYEQYF. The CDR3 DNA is TGTGCCAGCAGCGATCCCGGACTAGCGGCCTACGAGCAGTACTTC.

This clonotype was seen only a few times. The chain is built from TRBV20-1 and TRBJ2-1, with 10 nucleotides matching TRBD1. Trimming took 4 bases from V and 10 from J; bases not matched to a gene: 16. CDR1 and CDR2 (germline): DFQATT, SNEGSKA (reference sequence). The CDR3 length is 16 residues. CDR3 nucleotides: TGCAGTGCTAATTCTTCACCGGGACAGGGGAGTGGAGAGCAGTTCTTC. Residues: CSANSSPGQGSGEQFF.

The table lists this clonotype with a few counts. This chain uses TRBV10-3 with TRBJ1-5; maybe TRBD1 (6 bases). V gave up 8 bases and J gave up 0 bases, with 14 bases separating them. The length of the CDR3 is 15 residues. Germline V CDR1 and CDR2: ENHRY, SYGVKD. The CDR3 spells CAIGARQDSNQPQHF. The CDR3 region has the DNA TGTGCCATCGGGGCGAGACAGGATAGCAATCAGCCCCAGCATTTT.

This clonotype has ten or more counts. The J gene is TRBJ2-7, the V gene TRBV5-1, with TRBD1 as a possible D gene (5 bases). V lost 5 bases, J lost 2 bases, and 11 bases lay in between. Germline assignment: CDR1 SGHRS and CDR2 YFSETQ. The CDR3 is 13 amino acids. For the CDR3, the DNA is TGCGCCAGCAGTTCACAGGATACCTACGAGCAGTACTTC. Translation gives CASSSQDTYEQYF.

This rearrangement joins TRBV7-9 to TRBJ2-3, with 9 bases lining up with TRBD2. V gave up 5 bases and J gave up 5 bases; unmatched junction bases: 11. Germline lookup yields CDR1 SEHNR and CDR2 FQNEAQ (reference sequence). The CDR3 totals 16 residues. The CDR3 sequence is CASSVPSGRRGDTQYF. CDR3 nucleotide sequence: TGTGCCAGCAGCGTCCCCAGCGGGAGGAGAGGAGATACGCAGTATTTT.

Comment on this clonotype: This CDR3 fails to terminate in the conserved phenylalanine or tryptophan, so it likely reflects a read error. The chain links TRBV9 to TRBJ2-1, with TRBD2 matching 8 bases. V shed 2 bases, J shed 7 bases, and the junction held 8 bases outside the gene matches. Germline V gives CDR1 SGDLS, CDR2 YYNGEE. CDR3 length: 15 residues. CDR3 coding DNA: TGTGCCAGCAGCGTTGGAATAGCGGGAATGAATGAGCAGTTCTCC. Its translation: CASSVGIAGMNEQFS.

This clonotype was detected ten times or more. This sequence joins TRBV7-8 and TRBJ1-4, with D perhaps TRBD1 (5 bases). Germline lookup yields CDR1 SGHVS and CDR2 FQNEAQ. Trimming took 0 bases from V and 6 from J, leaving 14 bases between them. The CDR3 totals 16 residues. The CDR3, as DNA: TGTGCCAGCAGCTTAGCGCCGGGGGATCGGTATGAAAAACTGTTTTTT. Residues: CASSLAPGDRYEKLFF. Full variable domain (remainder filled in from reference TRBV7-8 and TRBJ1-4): GAGVSQSPRYKVAKRGQDVALRCDPISGHVSLFWYQQALGQGPEFLTYFQNEAQLDKSGLPSDRFFAERPEGSVSTLKIQRTQQEDSAVYLCASSLAPGDRYEKLFFGSGTQLSVL.

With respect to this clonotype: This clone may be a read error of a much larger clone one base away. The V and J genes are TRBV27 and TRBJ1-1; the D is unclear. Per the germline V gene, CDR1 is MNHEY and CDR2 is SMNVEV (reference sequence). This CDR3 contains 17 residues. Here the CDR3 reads CDSSYSVGKWVNTEAFF. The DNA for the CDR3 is TGTGACAGCAGTTACTCTGTGGGGAAATGGGTGAACACTGAAGCTTTCTTT.

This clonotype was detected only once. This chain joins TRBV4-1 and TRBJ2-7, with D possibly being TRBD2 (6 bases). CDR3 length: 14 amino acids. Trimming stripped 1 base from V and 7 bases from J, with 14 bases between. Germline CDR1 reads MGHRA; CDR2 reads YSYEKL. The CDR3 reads CASSQGGAGWEQYF. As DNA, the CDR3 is TGCGCCAGCAGCCAAGGTGGCGCGGGATGGGAGCAGTACTTC.

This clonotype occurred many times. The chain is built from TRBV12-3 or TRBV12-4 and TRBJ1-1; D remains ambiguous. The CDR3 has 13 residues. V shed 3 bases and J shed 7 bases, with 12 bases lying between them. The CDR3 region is CASSLSGKDEAFF. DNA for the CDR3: TGTGCCAGCAGTTTGTCGGGGAAAGATGAAGCTTTCTTT.

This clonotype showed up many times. In DNA, the CDR3 is TGTGCCAGCAGCCCTTACCCGCGGAACTCCTACAATGAGCAGTTCTTC. Its protein product is CASSPYPRNSYNEQFF. This chain connects TRBV11-3 to TRBJ2-1; unclear D gene. Trimming took off 5 bases at V and 0 bases at J, with 14 bases between the two ends. The CDR3 extends over 16 amino acids. CDR1 is SGHNT, CDR2 YENEEA, per germline. The variable domain in full, with the rest retrieved from reference TRBV11-3 and TRBJ2-1, is EAGVVQSPRYKIIEKKQPVAFWCNPISGHNTLYWYLQNLGQGPELLIRYENEEAVDDSQLPKDRFSAERLKGVDSTLKIQPAELGDSAVYLCASSPYPRNSYNEQFFGPGTRLTVL.

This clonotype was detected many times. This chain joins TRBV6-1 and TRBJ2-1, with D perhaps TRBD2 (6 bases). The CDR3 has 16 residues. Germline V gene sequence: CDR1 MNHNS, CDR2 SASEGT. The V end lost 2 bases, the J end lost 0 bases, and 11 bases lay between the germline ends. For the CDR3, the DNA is TGTGCCAGCAGTGAATCGTGGGACTCCTCCTACAATGAGCAGTTCTTC. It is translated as CASSESWDSSYNEQFF.

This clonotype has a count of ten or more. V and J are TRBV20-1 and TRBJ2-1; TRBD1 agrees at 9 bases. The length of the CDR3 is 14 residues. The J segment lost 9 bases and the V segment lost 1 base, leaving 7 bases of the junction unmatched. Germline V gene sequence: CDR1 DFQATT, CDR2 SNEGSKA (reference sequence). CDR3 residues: CSARARDRVAEQFF. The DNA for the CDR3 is TGCAGTGCTAGAGCCCGGGACAGGGTGGCTGAGCAGTTCTTC.

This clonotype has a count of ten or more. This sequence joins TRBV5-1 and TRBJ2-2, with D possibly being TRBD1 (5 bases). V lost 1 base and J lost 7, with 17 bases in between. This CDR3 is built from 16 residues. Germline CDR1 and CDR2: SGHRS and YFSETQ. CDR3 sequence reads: CASSLLPGSPRGELFF. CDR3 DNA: TGCGCCAGCAGCTTGCTGCCAGGGTCTCCGCGCGGGGAGCTGTTTTTT.

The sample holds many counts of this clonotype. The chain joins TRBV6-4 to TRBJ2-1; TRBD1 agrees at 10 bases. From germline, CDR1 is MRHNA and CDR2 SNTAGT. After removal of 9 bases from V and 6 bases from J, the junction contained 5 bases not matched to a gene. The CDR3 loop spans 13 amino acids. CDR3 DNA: TGTGCCAGTGGGACAGGGGATTCCAATGAGCAGTTCTTC. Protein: CASGTGDSNEQFF.

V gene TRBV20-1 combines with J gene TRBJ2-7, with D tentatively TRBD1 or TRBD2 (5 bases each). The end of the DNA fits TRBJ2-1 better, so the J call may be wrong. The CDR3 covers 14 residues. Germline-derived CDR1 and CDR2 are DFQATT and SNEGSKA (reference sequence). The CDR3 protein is CSASGTESSYEQFF. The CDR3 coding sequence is TGCAGTGCTAGTGGGACGGAGAGCTCCTACGAGCAGTTCTTC.

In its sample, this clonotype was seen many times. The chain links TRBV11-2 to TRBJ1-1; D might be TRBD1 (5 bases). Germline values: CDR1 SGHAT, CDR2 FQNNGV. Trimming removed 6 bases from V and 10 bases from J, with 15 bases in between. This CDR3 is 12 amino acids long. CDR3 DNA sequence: TGTGCCAGCAGTGGCCGGGACGTAGGAGCTTTCTTT. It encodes CASSGRDVGAFF.